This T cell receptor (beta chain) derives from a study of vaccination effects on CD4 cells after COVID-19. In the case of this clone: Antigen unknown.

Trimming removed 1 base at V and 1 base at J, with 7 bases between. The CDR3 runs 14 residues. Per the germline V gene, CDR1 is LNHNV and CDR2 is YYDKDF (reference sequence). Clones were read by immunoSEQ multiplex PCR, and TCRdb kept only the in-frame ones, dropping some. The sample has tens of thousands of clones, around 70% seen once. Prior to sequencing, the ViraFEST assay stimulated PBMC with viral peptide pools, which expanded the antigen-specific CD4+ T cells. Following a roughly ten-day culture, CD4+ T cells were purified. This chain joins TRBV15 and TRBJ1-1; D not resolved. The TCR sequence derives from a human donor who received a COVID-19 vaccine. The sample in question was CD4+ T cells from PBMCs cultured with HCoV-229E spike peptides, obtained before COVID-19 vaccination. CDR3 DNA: TGTGCCACCAGCAGAGCACGAGCGAACACTGAAGCTTTCTTT. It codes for CATSRARANTEAFF.